A single sample is the source of the 19 T cell receptor beta chains below, sequenced in a study of identical twins. From the 5' RACE reads, TCRdb called clonotypes with MiXCR, one entry per CDR3 protein. There are 250,000 or so distinct CDR3 sequences in the sample; 6.5% to 9.5% occur only once, and roughly 3.1% lies in the top ten. The same data also went into a second study, on yellow fever vaccine responses in identical twins.

Sequences were obtained from CD8+ T cells sorted from blood. The source of these receptors is a woman aged 18-29 years in good health.

This clonotype was detected a few times. This chain links TRBV9 with TRBJ1-2; no clear D. V was clipped by 0 bases and J by 4 bases, with 7 bases between them. The CDR3 runs to 13 residues. Germline V lookup: CDR1 SGDLS, CDR2 YYNGEE. The DNA for the CDR3 is TGTGCCAGCAGCGTAGGGGGAAGCTATGGCTACACCTTC. Translation: CASSVGGSYGYTF.

This clonotype was seen more than once but under ten times. This rearrangement joins TRBV11-2 to TRBJ2-3, with D possibly matching TRBD1 (6 bases). With 5 bases removed from V and 7 bases from J, the gap between germline ends came to 19 bases. CDR1 is SGHAT, CDR2 FQNNGV, per germline. The CDR3 sequence is 15 residues long. CDR3 sequence reads: CASSESPGDENTQYF. Here the CDR3 DNA reads TGTGCCAGCAGCGAGAGCCCAGGGGACGAAAATACGCAGTATTTT.

Only a few counts were recorded for this clonotype. J is TRBJ2-7 and V is TRBV20-1; 9 positions match TRBD1. CDR1 is DFQATT and CDR2 is SNEGSKA in the germline V gene (reference sequence). The junction had 10 bases not matched to a gene; V was cut back by 1 base and J by 3 bases. There are 16 residues in the CDR3. The CDR3 bases are TGCAGTGCTAGAGCTGAAACCGGGACAGGGTTCTACGAGCAGTACTTC. It yields the protein CSARAETGTGFYEQYF.

This clonotype has only a few counts. The rearrangement joins TRBV2 to TRBJ2-1, with 10 bases that match TRBD2. Germline lookup yields CDR1 SNHLY and CDR2 FYNNEI. The CDR3 runs 18 residues. J lost 1 base, V lost 6 bases, and 12 bases had no gene match. The DNA of the CDR3 is TGTGCCAGCAGGCCGACTAGCGGGCCTGACTATTCCTACAATGAGCAGTTCTTC. Translating gives CASRPTSGPDYSYNEQFF.

The chain recombines TRBV7-9 with TRBJ2-7; the match to TRBD1 covers 7 bases. Germline V CDR1 and CDR2: SEHNR, FQNEAQ (reference sequence). The CDR3 sequence is 14 residues long. V was pared by 5 bases and J by 6 bases, with 10 bases of the junction left unmatched. CDR3 DNA sequence: TGTGCCAGCAGCCCAGACAGGGAATCCCTCGAGCAGTACTTC. Translated: CASSPDRESLEQYF.

The chain carries TRBV12-3 or TRBV12-4 and TRBJ2-1; D unresolved. This CDR3 has 15 residues. V dropped 1 base and J dropped 3 bases, with 10 bases sitting between them. The DNA of the CDR3 is TGTGCCAGCAGTTTAGTTGGTGTTCTCTACAATGAGCAGTTCTTC. Amino acids: CASSLVGVLYNEQFF.

The genes are TRBV4-1 and TRBJ2-5; 11 bases are shared with TRBD1. This CDR3 comprises 15 residues. V shed 3 bases, J shed 5 bases, and the junction held 5 bases outside the gene matches. CDR1 is MGHRA and CDR2 is YSYEKL in the germline V gene. The CDR3 sequence: CASSQGDRGRETQYF. In DNA form, the CDR3 reads TGCGCCAGCAGCCAGGGGGACAGGGGGAGGGAGACCCAGTACTTC.

This clonotype has a count of ten or more. This rearrangement joins TRBV7-9 to TRBJ2-2, with 7 bases lining up with TRBD1. The germline gives CDR1 SEHNR, CDR2 FQNEAQ (reference sequence). J lost 3 bases, V lost 5 bases, and 12 bases had no gene match. The CDR3 has 17 amino acids. Here the CDR3 DNA reads TGTGCCAGCAGCCCCCCTCGCACAGGGGATGACACCGGGGAGCTGTTTTTT. Its translation is CASSPPRTGDDTGELFF. The entire variable domain, with the rest obtained from reference TRBV7-9 and TRBJ2-2, is as follows: DTGVSQNPRHKITKRGQNVTFRCDPISEHNRLYWYRQTLGQGPEFLTYFQNEAQLEKSRLLSDRFSAERPKGSFSTLEIQRTEQGDSAMYLCASSPPRTGDDTGELFFGEGSRLTVL.

This clonotype appeared many times. The chain links TRBV4-2 to TRBJ2-7; D call uncertain. CDR3 length: 15 amino acids. The germline V gene has CDR1 LGHNA and CDR2 YNFKEQ. V was pared by 1 base and J by 4 bases, with 14 bases between. CDR3 sequence reads: CASSQGSVNEYEQYF. CDR3 DNA: TGTGCCAGCAGCCAAGGGTCCGTTAATGAATACGAGCAGTACTTC.

This clonotype occurred a few times. The chain recombines TRBV14 with TRBJ2-7, with 13 bases fitting TRBD2. CDR1 is SGHDN and CDR2 is FVKESK in the germline V gene. J lost 4 bases, V lost 4 bases, and 7 bases had no gene match. This CDR3 has 16 residues. The CDR3 nucleotides are TGTGCCAGCAGCCTTTGGACTAGCGGGAGTAGGTACGAGCAGTACTTC. Protein: CASSLWTSGSRYEQYF.

The rearrangement uses TRBV24-1 and TRBJ2-7, with a weak D call TRBD2 (5 bases). The CDR3 loop spans 15 amino acids. Germline loops: CDR1 KGHDR, CDR2 SFDVKD. Trimming shortened V by 1 base and J by 2 bases, and 11 bases separated the two germline ends. CDR3 in DNA: TGTGCCACCAGTGATTTAATCCCGGGAACCTACGAGCAGTACTTC. Amino acid sequence: CATSDLIPGTYEQYF.

In its sample, this clonotype was seen a few times. The CDR3 sequence: CASSLDESGYYEQYF. As DNA, the CDR3 is TGCGCCAGCAGCTTGGACGAATCGGGTTACTACGAGCAGTACTTC. The chain joins TRBV5-1 to TRBJ2-7; no definite D call. The CDR3 has 15 residues. Germline V gene data show CDR1 as SGHRS and CDR2 as YFSETQ. Trimming removed 0 bases from V and 3 bases from J, with 13 bases in between.

This clonotype was picked up a small number of times. The chain uses TRBV7-9 and TRBJ2-7; 9 nucleotides match TRBD1. Germline V gives CDR1 SEHNR, CDR2 FQNEAQ (reference sequence). The CDR3 is made up of 14 amino acids. The V and J ends lost 5 bases and 3 bases, in that order; junction bases with no gene match: 5. CDR3 bases: TGTGCCAGCAGCGCCCGGGACAGGGTCTACGAGCAGTACTTC. This encodes CASSARDRVYEQYF.

This clonotype was seen repeatedly, ten times or more. J is TRBJ2-3 and V is TRBV7-8, with a weak D call TRBD1 (5 bases). V shed 5 bases and J shed 0 bases, with 18 bases lying between them. CDR1 is SGHVS and CDR2 is FQNEAQ in the germline V gene. The CDR3 is 17 amino acids. The CDR3 DNA follows: TGTGCCAGCAGCACCTTTTGGACACCAACTAGCACAGATACGCAGTATTTT. Translation: CASSTFWTPTSTDTQYF.

Only a few counts were recorded for this clonotype. V and J are TRBV11-1 and TRBJ2-2; 14 bases map to TRBD2. This CDR3 comprises 18 residues. V dropped 4 bases and J dropped 6; count of bases not matched to a gene: 10. Germline values: CDR1 SGHAT, CDR2 FQDESV (reference sequence). CDR3: CASSSPNRLAGGAGELFF. The DNA of the CDR3 is TGTGCCAGCAGCTCTCCCAATCGACTAGCGGGGGGGGCCGGGGAGCTGTTTTTT.

This clonotype was observed a few times. This chain joins TRBV29-1 and TRBJ2-2; D remains unclear. The CDR3 is made up of 12 amino acids. Trimming stripped 7 bases from V and 4 bases from J, with 10 bases between. The germline V gene has CDR1 SQVTM and CDR2 ANQGSEA. CDR3 nucleotide sequence: TGCAGCGCGGTTAGGGCCACCGGGGAGCTGTTTTTT. This codes for CSAVRATGELFF.

This clonotype has just a few counts. The chain joins TRBV10-3 to TRBJ2-7; 10 bases are shared with TRBD1. The CDR3 consists of 15 residues. The V and J ends lost 1 base and 5 bases, in that order; junction bases with no gene match: 5. The germline V gene encodes CDR1 ENHRY and CDR2 SYGVKD. CDR3 DNA: TGTGCCATCAGTGAGTGGACAGGGGGGGCCCACGAGCAGTACTTC. It encodes CAISEWTGGAHEQYF.

At least ten counts were recorded for this clonotype. This chain links TRBV27 with TRBJ2-2, with TRBD2 identical over 12 bases. The V segment lost 3 bases and the J segment 6 bases; nucleotides outside the gene matches: 5. CDR1 and CDR2 from the germline V gene are MNHEY and SMNVEV (reference sequence). This CDR3 region has 16 residues. CDR3 sequence reads: CASSLSSGGAPGELFF. For the CDR3, the DNA is TGTGCCAGCAGTTTGTCTAGCGGGGGGGCCCCCGGGGAGCTGTTTTTT.

This clonotype showed up many times. V is TRBV11-2 and J is TRBJ2-7; D unresolved. The CDR3 has 12 residues. Trimming took 1 base from V and 6 from J, leaving 7 bases between them. The germline V gene has CDR1 SGHAT and CDR2 FQNNGV. The CDR3 bases are TGTGCCAGCAGCTTAGGACGAATCGAGCAGTACTTC. This codes for CASSLGRIEQYF. Using reference TRBV11-2 and TRBJ2-7 for the parts outside the CDR3, the full variable domain is EAGVAQSPRYKIIEKRQSVAFWCNPISGHATLYWYQQILGQGPKLLIQFQNNGVVDDSQLPKDRFSAERLKGVDSTLKIQPAKLEDSAVYLCASSLGRIEQYFGPGTRLTVT.